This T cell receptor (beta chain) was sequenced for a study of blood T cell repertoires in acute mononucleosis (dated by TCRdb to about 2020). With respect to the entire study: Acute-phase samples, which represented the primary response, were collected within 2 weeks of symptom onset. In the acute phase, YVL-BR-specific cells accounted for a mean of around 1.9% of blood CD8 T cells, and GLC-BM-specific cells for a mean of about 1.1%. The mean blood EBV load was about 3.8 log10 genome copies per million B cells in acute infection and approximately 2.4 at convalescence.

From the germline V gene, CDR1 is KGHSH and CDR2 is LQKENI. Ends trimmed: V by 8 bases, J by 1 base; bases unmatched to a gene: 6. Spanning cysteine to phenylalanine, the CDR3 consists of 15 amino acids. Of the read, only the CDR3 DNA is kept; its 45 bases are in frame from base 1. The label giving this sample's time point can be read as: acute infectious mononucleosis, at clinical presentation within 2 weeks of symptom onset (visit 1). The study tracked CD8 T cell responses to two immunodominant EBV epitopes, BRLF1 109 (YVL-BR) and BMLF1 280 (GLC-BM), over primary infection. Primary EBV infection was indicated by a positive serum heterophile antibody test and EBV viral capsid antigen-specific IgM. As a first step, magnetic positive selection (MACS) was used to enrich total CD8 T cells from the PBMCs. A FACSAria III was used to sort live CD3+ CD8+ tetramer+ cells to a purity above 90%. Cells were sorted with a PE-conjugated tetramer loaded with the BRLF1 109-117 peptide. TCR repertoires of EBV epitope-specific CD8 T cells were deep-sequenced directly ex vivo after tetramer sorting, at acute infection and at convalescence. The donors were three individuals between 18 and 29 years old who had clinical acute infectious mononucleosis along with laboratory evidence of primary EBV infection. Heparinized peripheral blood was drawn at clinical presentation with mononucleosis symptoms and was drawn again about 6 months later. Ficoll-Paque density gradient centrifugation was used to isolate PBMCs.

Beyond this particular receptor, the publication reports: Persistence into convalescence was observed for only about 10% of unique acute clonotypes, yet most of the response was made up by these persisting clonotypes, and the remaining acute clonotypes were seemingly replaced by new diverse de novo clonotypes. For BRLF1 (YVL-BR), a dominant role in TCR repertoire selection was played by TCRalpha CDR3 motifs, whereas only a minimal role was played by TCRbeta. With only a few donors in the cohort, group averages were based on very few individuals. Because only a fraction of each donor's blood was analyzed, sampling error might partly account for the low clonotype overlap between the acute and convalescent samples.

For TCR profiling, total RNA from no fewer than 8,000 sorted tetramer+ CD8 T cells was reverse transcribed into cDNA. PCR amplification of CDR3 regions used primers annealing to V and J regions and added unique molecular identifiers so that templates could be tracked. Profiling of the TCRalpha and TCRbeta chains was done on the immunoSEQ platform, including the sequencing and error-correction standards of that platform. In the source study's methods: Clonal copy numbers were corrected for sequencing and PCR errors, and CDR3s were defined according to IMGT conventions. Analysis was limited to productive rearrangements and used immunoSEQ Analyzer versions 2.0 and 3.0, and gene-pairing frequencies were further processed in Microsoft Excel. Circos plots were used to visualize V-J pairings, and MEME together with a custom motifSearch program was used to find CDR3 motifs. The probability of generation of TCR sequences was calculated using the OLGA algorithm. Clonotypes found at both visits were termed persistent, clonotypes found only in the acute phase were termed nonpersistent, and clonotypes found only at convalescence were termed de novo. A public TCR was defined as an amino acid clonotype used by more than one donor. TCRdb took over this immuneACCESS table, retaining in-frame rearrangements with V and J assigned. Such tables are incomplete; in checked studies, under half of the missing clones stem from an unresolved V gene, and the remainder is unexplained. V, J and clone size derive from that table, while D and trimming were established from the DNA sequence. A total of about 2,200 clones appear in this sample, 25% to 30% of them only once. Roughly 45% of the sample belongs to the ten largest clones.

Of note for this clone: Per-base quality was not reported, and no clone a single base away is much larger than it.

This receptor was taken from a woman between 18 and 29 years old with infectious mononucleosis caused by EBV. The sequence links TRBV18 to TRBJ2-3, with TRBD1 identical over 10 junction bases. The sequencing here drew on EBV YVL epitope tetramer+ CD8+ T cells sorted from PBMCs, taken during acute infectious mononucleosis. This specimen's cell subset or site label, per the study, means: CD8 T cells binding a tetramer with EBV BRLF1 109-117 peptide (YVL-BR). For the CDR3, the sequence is CASRAGTGGTDTQYF. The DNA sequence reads TGTGCCAGCAGGGCCGGGACAGGGGGCACAGATACGCAGTATTTT.